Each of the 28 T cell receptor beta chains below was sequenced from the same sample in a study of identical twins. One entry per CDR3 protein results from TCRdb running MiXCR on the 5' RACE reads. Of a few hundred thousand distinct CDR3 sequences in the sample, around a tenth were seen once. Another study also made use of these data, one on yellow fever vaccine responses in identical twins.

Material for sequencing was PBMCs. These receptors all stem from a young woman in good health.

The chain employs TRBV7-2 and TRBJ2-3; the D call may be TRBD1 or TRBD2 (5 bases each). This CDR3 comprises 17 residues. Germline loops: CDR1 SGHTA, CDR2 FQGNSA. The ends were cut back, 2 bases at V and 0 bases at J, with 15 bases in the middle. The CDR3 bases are TGTGCCAGCAGCTTATGGGGGTTCCTTGATAGCACAGATACGCAGTATTTT. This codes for CASSLWGFLDSTDTQYF.

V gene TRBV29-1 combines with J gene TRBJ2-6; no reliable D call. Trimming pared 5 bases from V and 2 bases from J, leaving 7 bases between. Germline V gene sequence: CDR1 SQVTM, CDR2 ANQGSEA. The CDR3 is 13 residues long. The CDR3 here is CSVSATGANVLTF. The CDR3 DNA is TGCAGCGTTTCAGCGACTGGGGCCAACGTCCTGACTTTC. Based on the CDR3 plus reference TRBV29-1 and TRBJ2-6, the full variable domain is SAVISQKPSRDICQRGTSLTIQCQVDSQVTMMFWYRQQPGQSLTLIATANQGSEATYESGFVIDKFPISRPNLTFSTLTVSNMSPEDSSIYLCSVSATGANVLTFGAGSRLTVL.

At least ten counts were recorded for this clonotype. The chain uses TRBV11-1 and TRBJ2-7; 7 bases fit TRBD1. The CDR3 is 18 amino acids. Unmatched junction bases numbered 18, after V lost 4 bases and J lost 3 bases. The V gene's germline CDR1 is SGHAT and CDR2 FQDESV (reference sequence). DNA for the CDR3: TGTGCCAGCAGCTCGCGATATCTCGGGCAGGGGGATAACTACGAGCAGTACTTC. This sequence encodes CASSSRYLGQGDNYEQYF.

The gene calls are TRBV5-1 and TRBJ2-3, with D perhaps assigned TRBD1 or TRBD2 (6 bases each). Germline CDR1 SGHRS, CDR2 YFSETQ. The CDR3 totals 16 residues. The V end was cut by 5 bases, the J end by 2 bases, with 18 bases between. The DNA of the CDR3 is TGCGCCAGCAGTTCGTCGGGGGCGCGAAACACAGATACGCAGTATTTT. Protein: CASSSSGARNTDTQYF.

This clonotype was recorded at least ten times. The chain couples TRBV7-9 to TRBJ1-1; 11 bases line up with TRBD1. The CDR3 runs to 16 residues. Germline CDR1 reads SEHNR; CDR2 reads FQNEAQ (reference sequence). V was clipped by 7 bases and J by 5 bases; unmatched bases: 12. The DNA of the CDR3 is TGTGCCAGCACGGCCGGGACAGGGGGATTAAGGACTGAAGCTTTCTTT. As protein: CASTAGTGGLRTEAFF.

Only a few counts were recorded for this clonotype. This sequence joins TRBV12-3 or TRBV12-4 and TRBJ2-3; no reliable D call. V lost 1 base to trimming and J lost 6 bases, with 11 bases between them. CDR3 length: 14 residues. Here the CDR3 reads CASSLEVATDTQYF. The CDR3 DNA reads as TGTGCCAGCAGTTTAGAAGTTGCCACGGATACGCAGTATTTT.

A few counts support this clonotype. DNA for the CDR3: TGTGCCATCAGGCCCGATGCCCAAGAGACCCAGTACTTC. This encodes CAIRPDAQETQYF. The chain carries TRBV10-3 and TRBJ2-5; D remains unclear. Germline CDR1 is ENHRY and CDR2 is SYGVKD. V was cut by 6 bases and J by 1 base, with 9 bases left in between. This CDR3 spans 13 amino acids.

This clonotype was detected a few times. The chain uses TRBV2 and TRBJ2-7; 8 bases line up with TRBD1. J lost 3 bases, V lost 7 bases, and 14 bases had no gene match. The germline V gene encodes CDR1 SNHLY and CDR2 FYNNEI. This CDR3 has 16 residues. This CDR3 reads CASKLGGGTGGYEQYF. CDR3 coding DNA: TGTGCCAGCAAGTTAGGGGGTGGGACAGGTGGCTACGAGCAGTACTTC.

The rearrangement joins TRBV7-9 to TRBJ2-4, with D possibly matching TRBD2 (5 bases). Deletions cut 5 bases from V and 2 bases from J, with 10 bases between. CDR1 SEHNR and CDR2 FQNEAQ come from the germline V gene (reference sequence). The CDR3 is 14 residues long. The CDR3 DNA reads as TGTGCCAGCAGCGCCCCGGGGTCCAAAAACATTCAGTACTTC. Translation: CASSAPGSKNIQYF.

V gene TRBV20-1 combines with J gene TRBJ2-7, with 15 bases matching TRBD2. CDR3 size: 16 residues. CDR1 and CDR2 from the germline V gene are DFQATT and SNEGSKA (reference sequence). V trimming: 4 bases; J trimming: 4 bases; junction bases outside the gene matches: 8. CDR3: CSAKGTSGRSMYEQYF. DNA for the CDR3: TGCAGTGCTAAGGGGACTAGCGGGAGGAGCATGTACGAGCAGTACTTC.

The CDR3 DNA reads TGTGCCAGCAGCCAGAAGGTACCGGGGACCCCGGGAGAGACCCAGTACTTC. Protein: CASSQKVPGTPGETQYF. V and J are TRBV3-1 and TRBJ2-5, with D possibly being TRBD1 or TRBD2 (5 bases each). Per the germline V gene, CDR1 is LGHDT and CDR2 is YNNKEL (reference sequence). V lost 3 bases, J lost 4 bases, and 21 bases lay in between. The length of the CDR3 is 17 residues.

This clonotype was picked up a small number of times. CDR3 sequence: CASSSGSAGYTF. In DNA, the CDR3 is TGTGCCAGCAGCTCTGGGTCGGCTGGCTACACCTTC. The chain employs TRBV7-9 and TRBJ1-2; D ambiguous. Germline V lookup: CDR1 SEHNR, CDR2 FQNEAQ (reference sequence). V gave up 4 bases and J gave up 7 bases, with 10 bases separating them. The length of the CDR3 is 12 residues.

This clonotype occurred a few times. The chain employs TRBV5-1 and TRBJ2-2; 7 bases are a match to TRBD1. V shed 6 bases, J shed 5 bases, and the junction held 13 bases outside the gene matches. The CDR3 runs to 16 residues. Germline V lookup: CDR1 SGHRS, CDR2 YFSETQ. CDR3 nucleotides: TGCGCCAGCAAACGATCCGGGACAGTTGGGACCGGGGAGCTGTTTTTT. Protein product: CASKRSGTVGTGELFF.

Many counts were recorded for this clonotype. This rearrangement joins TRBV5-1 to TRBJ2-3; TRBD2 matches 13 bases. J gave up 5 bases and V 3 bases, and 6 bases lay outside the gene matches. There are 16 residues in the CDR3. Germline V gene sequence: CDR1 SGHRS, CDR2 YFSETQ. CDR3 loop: CASSYGLAGDVDTQYF. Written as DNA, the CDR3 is TGCGCCAGCAGCTACGGACTAGCGGGAGATGTAGATACGCAGTATTTT.

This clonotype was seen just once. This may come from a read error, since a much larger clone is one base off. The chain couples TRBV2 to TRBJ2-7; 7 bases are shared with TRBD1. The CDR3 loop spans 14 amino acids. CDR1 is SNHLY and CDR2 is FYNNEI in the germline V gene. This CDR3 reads CASSAIGTAYELYF. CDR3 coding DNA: TGTGCCAGCAGCGCCATCGGGACAGCCTACGAGCTGTACTTC.

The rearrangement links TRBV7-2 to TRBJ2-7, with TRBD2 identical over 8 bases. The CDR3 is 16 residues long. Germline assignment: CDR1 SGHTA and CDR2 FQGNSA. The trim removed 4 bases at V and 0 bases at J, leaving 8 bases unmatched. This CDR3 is CASSYLAGPSSYEQYF. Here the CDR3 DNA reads TGTGCCAGCAGCTACCTAGCGGGCCCTAGCTCCTACGAGCAGTACTTC.

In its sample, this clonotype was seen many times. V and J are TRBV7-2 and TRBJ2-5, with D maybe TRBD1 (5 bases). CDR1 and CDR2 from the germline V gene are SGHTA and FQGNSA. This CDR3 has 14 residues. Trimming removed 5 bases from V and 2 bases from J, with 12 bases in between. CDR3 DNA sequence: TGTGCCAGCAGCCCAGTCCGACAGCAAGAGACCCAGTACTTC. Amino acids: CASSPVRQQETQYF.

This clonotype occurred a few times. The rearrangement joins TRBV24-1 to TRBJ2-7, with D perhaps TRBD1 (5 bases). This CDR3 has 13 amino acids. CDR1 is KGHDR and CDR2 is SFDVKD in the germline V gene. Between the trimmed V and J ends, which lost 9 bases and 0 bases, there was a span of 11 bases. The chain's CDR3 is CATSSGHSYEQYF. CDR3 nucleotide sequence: TGTGCCACCTCGTCAGGGCACTCCTACGAGCAGTACTTC.

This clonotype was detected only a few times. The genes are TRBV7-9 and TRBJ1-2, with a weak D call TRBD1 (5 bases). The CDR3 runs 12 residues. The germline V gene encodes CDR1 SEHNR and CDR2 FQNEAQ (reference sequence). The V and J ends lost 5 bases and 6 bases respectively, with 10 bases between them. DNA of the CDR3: TGTGCCAGCAGCGAGCAGGGAAATGGCTACACCTTC. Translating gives CASSEQGNGYTF.

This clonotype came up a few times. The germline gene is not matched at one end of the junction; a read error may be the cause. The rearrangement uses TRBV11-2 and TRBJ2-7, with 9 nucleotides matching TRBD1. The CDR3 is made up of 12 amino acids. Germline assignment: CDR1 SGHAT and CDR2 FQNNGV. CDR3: CASSITGGVMHF. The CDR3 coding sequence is TGTGCCAGCAGCATCACAGGGGGCGTAATGCACTTC.

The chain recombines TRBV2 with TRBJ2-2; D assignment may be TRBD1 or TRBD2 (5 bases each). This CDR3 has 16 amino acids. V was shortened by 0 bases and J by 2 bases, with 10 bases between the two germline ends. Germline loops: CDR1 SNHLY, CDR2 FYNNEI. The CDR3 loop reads CASSEAPGGNTGELFF. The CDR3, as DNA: TGTGCCAGCAGTGAAGCGCCTGGGGGAAACACCGGGGAGCTGTTTTTT.

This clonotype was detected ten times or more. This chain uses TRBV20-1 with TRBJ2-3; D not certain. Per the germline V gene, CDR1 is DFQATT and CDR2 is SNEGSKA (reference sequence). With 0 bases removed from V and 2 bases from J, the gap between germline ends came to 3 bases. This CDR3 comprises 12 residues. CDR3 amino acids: CSARDPTDTQYF. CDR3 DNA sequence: TGCAGTGCTAGAGACCCCACAGATACGCAGTATTTT.

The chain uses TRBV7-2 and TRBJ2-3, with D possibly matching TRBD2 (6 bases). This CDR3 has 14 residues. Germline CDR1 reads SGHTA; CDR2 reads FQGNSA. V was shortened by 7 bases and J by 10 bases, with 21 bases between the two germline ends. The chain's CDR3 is CASIESGLHIAQYF. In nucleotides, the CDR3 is TGTGCCAGCATCGAATCGGGACTTCACATAGCGCAGTATTTT.

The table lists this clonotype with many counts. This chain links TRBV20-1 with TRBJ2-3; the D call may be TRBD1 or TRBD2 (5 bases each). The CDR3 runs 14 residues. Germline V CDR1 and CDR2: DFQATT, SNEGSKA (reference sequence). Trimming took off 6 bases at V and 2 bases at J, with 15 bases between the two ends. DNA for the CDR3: TGCAGTGCCTGGGGCGGGCTCCTCACAGATACGCAGTATTTT. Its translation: CSAWGGLLTDTQYF.

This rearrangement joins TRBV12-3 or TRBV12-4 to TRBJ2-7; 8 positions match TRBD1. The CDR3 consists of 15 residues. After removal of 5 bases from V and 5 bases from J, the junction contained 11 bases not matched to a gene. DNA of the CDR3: TGTGCCAGCAGTCCGGAGGGGACAGGTAGCCACGAGCAGTACTTC. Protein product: CASSPEGTGSHEQYF.

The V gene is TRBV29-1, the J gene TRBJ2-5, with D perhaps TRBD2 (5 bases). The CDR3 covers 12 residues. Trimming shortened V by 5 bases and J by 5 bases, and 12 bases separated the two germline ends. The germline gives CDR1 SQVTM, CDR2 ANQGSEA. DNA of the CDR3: TGCAGCGTTCTGGACTCTGGGGAGACCCAGTACTTC. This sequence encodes CSVLDSGETQYF.

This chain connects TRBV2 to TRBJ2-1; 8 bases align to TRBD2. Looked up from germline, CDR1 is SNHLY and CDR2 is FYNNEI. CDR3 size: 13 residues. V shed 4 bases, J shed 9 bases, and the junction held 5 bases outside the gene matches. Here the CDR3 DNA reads TGTGCCAGCAGTGTGGAAGCGGGGGTTGAGCAGTTCTTC. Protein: CASSVEAGVEQFF.

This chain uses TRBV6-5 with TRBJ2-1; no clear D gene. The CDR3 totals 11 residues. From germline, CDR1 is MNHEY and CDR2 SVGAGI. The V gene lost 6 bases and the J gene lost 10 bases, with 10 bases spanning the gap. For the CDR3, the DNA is TGTGCCAGCAGCGGTCTCCGGGAGCAGTTCTTC. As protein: CASSGLREQFF.